A selection of T cell receptor beta chains follows, all from one sample in a study of shared clonotypes between healthy human individuals. Some clones are missing from TCRdb's copy, which holds only in-frame ones; the method was immunoSEQ multiplex PCR. The top ten clones hold approximately 1.5% of a sample with 980,000 or so clones, 70% to 85% of them seen once. The sequenced sample consisted of memory CD4+ T cells sorted from blood. Source of these receptors: a young man in good health. Both conserved end residues are part of each CDR3. D genes are given only for firm matches. Clone sizes are given selectively: once, few, many, or a class where the clone is expanded.

clone_size	d_call	v_call	j_call	cdr3_nt	cdr3_aa
NA	NA	TRBV7-8	TRBJ2-5	TGTGCCAGCAGCTTAGCGTTAGACCGAAGGAAGACCCAGTACTTC	CASSLALDRRKTQYF
many	TRBD2	TRBV5-1	TRBJ2-3	TGCGCCAGCAGCACGGGACTAGCGGGGGCCCCAGATACGCAGTATTTT	CASSTGLAGAPDTQYF
few	TRBD2	TRBV7-9	TRBJ2-7	TGTGCCAGCAGCTTACGGGGCCTCGGGACTAGCGGAGCCTACGAGCAGTACTTC	CASSLRGLGTSGAYEQYF
once	NA	TRBV11-3	TRBJ2-1	TGTGCCAGCAGCTCCCTGACAGGTACTGAGCAGTTCTTC	CASSSLTGTEQFF
NA	TRBD1	TRBV18	TRBJ1-2	TGTGCCAGCTCACCGATCGGACAGGGGGACTATGGCTACACCTTC	CASSPIGQGDYGYTF
NA	NA	TRBV6-6	TRBJ2-3	TGTGCCAGCAGTCAGGGACGCCTAAGCACAGATACGCAGTATTTT	CASSQGRLSTDTQYF
few	NA	TRBV2	TRBJ1-5	TGTGCCAGCAGTGAAGCGACAGGCCACATCCAGCCCCAGCATTTT	CASSEATGHIQPQHF
NA	NA	TRBV21-1	TRBJ2-7	TGTGCCAGCAGCACCCGGACCGCCCATTGCACCTACGAGCAGTACTTC	CASSTRTAHCTYEQYF
NA	NA	TRBV4-3	TRBJ2-1	TGCGCCAGCAGCCAAATGGGCGCCGGACCGTATGAGCAGTTCTTC	CASSQMGAGPYEQFF
once	NA	TRBV19	TRBJ1-2	TGTGCCAGTAGTGGGGACGGACCTAACTATGGCTACACCTTC	CASSGDGPNYGYTF
many	NA	TRBV5-4	TRBJ2-1	TGTGCCAGCAGCTTGGAGGGGAGCCGAGCCCCCTACAATGAGCAGTTCTTC	CASSLEGSRAPYNEQFF
few	TRBD1	TRBV18	TRBJ2-7	TGTGCCAGCTCACCACCGGGACAGGGCTACGAGCAGTACTTC	CASSPPGQGYEQYF
NA	TRBD2	TRBV5-4	TRBJ2-1	TGTGCCAGCAGCTTGGGCGTTAGCGGGGGGAGTGAGCAGTTCTTC	CASSLGVSGGSEQFF
once	NA	TRBV5-5	TRBJ1-1	TGTGCCAGCAGCCCGTTCGAGGGGCTCCGAACTGAAGCTTTCTTT	CASSPFEGLRTEAFF
NA	NA	TRBV5-1	TRBJ2-2	TGCGCCAGCAGCTTGGATGGGGGGCGCGGCACCGGGGAGCTGTTTTTT	CASSLDGGRGTGELFF
NA	NA	TRBV6-5	TRBJ2-3	TGTGCCAGCAGGACGAGGGATACGCAGTATTTT	CASRTRDTQYF
NA	NA	TRBV18	TRBJ1-4	TGTGCCAGCTCACCACGGGGACTGCCCCTGGCAACTAATGAAAAACTGTTTTTT	CASSPRGLPLATNEKLFF
many	NA	TRBV7-8	TRBJ2-2	TGTGCCAGCAGCCCTGCCGGGACCCACATCGGGGAGCTGTTTTTT	CASSPAGTHIGELFF
many	NA	TRBV15	TRBJ1-4	TGTGCCACCAGCAGAGGAGGGGCGTTTAATGAAAAACTGTTTTTT	CATSRGGAFNEKLFF
NA	TRBD1	TRBV5-1	TRBJ1-3	TGCGCCAGCAGCCCTGCGGGACAGGGCTCTGGAAACACCATATATTTT	CASSPAGQGSGNTIYF
NA	TRBD1	TRBV5-4	TRBJ1-6	TGTGCCAGCAGCCCTCTTCCGGGACAGGGAAAGGCACCCCTCCACTTT	CASSPLPGQGKAPLHF
NA	TRBD2	TRBV7-9	TRBJ2-7	TGTGCCAGCAGCCCCCCTGGGACTAGTCTTCCCTACGAGCAGTACTTC	CASSPPGTSLPYEQYF
NA	NA	TRBV11-2	TRBJ2-5	TGTGCCAGCAGCCCCCTCTTTGGGCCTGGGGAGACCCAGTACTTC	CASSPLFGPGETQYF